The source of this T cell receptor (beta chain) is a study of response to subunit inactivated influenza vaccine. The CDR3 covers 17 residues. Unmatched junction bases numbered 16, after V lost 7 bases and J lost 4 bases. Germline assignment: CDR1 SQVTM and CDR2 ANQGSEA. TCRdb re-called the RT-PCR reads with MiXCR, one entry per CDR3 protein. This table holds around 790,000 distinct CDR3 sequences, roughly 20% found once. This clonotype was observed a few times. The source material was PBMCs from blood, sampled roughly 5 days after vaccination. The chain employs TRBV29-1 and TRBJ2-2; 9 positions match TRBD1. The receptor was derived from a man aged 45 to 65 who received an inactivated influenza vaccine. The CDR3 is CSGVITGTGFGTGELFF. CDR3 DNA: TGCAGCGGCGTAATTACCGGGACAGGGTTCGGCACCGGGGAGCTGTTTTTT.